This TCR beta chain was identified in a study of CD8+CD57+ T cells in acquired aplastic anemia. Background on the study: Sorted cells (CD4+ and CD8+) yielded DNA amounts that averaged around 3.5 ug.

The V end lost 3 bases, the J end lost 4 bases, and 9 bases lay between the germline ends. Germline lookup yields CDR1 SGHTA and CDR2 FQGNSA. CDR3 size: 14 residues. Individuals selected for sequencing had exhibited CD8+CD57+ cell expansion on flow cytometry. For CDR3 and TCR beta VDJ profiling, genomic DNA was the template used. MiXCR, applied by TCRdb to the reads, yields one record per CDR3 protein. The table includes hundreds of thousands of distinct CDR3 sequences, less than 35% detected once. This clonotype was sampled from a human donor with aplastic anemia. The V gene is TRBV7-2, the J gene TRBJ2-2, with D possibly TRBD2 on 5 matching bases. Sequenced: sorted CD4+, CD8+, or CD8+CD57+ T cells (not recorded which) from PBMCs. The CDR3 protein is CASSLSGSTGELFF. The DNA of the CDR3 is TGTGCCAGCAGCTTGAGCGGATCCACCGGGGAGCTGTTTTTT. Supplemented by reference TRBV7-2 and TRBJ2-2, the full variable domain reads GAGVSQSPSNKVTEKGKDVELRCDPISGHTALYWYRQSLGQGLEFLIYFQGNSAPDKSGLPSDRFSAERTGGSVSTLTIQRTQQEDSAVYLCASSLSGSTGELFFGEGSRLTVL.